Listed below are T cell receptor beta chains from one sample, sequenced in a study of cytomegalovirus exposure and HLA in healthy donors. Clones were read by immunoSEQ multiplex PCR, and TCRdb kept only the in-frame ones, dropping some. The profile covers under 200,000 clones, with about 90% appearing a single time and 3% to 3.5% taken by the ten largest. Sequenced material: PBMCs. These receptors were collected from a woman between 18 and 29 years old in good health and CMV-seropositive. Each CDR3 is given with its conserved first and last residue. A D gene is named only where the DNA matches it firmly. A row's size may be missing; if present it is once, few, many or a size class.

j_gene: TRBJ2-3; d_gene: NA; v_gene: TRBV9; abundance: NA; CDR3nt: TGTGCCAGCAGCGTAGTCTCAGATACGCAGTATTTT; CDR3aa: CASSVVSDTQYF
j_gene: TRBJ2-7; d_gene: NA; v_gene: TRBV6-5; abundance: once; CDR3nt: TGTGCCAGCGGACGGGACGGGGGAGATTTCTACGAGCAGTACTTC; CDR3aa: CASGRDGGDFYEQYF
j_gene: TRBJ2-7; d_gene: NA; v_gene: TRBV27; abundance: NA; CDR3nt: TGTGCCAGCAGAGACCGGGACACCTCCTACGAGCAGTACTTC; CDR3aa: CASRDRDTSYEQYF
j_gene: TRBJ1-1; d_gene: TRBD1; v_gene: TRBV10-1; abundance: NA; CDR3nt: TGCGCCAGCAGTGTAAAGGGGGCCGCTGAAGCTTTCTTT; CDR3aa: CASSVKGAAEAFF
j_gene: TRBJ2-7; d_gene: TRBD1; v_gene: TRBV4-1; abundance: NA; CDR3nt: TGCGCCAGCAGCCCCAACCTCGGACAGGGTCAGTACGAGCAGTACTTC; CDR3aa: CASSPNLGQGQYEQYF
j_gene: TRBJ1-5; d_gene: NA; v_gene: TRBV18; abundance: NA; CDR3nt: TGTGCCAGCTCACCCTACCCTGAGAACCCCAATCAGCCCCAGCATTTT; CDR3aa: CASSPYPENPNQPQHF
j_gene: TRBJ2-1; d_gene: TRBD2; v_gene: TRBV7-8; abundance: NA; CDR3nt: TGTGCCAGCAGCTTAGCGACTAGCGGGGGTGGGGGTGAGCAGTTCTTC; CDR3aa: CASSLATSGGGGEQFF
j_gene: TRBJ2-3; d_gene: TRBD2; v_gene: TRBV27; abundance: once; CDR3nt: TGTGCCAGCACGGGGGGGCTATTGGGCACAGATACGCAGTATTTT; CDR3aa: CASTGGLLGTDTQYF
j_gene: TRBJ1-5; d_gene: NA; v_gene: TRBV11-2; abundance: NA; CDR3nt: TGTGCCAGCAGCCAAGACGGGGGTAGCAATCAGCCCCAGCATTTT; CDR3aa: CASSQDGGSNQPQHF
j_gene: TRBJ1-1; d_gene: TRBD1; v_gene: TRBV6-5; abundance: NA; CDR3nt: TGTGCCAGCAGTTACTCGACAGGGGGCACTGAAGCTTTCTTT; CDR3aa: CASSYSTGGTEAFF
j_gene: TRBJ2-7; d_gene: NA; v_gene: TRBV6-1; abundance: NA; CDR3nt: TGTGCCAGCTGTCAGGGGTTTTCATACGAGCAGTACTTC; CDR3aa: CASCQGFSYEQYF
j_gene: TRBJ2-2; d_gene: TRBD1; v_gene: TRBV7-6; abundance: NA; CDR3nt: TGTGCCAGCAGCTCGGACAGGGCGACGACCGGGGAGCTGTTTTTT; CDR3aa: CASSSDRATTGELFF
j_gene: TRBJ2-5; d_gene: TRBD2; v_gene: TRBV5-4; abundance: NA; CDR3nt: TGTGCCAGCAGCTCGCGGGGGGGCGGCGAGACCCAGTACTTC; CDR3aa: CASSSRGGGETQYF
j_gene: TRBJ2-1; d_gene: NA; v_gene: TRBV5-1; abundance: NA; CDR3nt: TGCGCCAGCAGCAGGCAGGCTCCGAGCTCCTACAATGAGCAGTTCTTC; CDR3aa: CASSRQAPSSYNEQFF
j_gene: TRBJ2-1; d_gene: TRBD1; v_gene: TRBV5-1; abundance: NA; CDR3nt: TGCGCCAGCAGCTTGAGGACAGGGGCCGCCAATGAGCAGTTCTTC; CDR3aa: CASSLRTGAANEQFF
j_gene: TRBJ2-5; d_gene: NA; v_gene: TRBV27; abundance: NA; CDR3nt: TGTGCCAGCAGTTTAAGGGGGACCGTGGGGACCCAGTACTTC; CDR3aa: CASSLRGTVGTQYF
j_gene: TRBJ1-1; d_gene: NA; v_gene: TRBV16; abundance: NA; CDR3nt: TGTGCCAGCAGCCAATCGGCAGGGGCAGAAGCTTTCTTT; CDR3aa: CASSQSAGAEAFF
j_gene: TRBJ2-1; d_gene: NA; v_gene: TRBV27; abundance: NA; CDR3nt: TGTGCCAGCAACACCGTCCCCGGGGATGAGCAGTTCTTC; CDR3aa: CASNTVPGDEQFF
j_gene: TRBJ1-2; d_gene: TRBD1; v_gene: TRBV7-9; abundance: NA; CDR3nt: TGTGCCAGCAGCCCGGAGGACAGGGGGTTCAACTATGGCTACACCTTC; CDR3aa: CASSPEDRGFNYGYTF
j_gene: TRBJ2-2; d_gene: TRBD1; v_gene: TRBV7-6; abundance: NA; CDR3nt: TGTGCCAGCAGCTTAGAGGGACAGGGGGGAGTCAGCACCGGGGAGCTGTTTTTT; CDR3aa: CASSLEGQGGVSTGELFF
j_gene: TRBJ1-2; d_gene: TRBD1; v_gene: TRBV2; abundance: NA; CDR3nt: TGTGCCAGCAGTGAGGTACCAGGGGGGAACTATGGCTACACCTTC; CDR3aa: CASSEVPGGNYGYTF
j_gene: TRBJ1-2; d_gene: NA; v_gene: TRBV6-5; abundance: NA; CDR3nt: TGTGCCAGCACCACAACGGGTATCCATGGCTACACCTTC; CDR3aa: CASTTTGIHGYTF
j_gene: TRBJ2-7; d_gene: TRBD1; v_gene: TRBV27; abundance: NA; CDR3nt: TGTGCCAGCAGTTTACAAGGGGGCCTCTCTTACGAGCAGTACTTC; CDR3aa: CASSLQGGLSYEQYF
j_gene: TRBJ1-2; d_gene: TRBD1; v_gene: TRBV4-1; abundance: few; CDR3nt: TGCGCCAGCAGCCAACCGGGACAGGGAGCTGGCTACACCTTC; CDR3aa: CASSQPGQGAGYTF
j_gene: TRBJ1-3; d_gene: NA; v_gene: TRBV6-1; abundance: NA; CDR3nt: TGTGCCAGCAGTGATCGGTGGGCAATCGGAAACACCATATATTTT; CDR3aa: CASSDRWAIGNTIYF
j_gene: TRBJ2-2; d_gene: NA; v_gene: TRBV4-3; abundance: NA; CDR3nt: TGCGCCAGCAGCCAAGTCAGGCTAGCCGGTCCCGGGGAGCTGTTTTTT; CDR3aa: CASSQVRLAGPGELFF
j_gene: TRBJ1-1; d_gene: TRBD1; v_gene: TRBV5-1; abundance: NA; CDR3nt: TGCGCCAGCAGCTGGGACAGAGAGAACACTGAAGCTTTCTTT; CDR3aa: CASSWDRENTEAFF
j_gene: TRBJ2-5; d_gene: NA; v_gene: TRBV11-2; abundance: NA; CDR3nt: TGTGCCAGCAGCCGAACTATTTCTGTCGAAGAGACCCAGTACTTC; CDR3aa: CASSRTISVEETQYF
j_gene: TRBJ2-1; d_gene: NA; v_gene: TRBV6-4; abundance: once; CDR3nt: TGTGCCAGCAAGAGGCGAGGGAACAATGAGCAGTTCTTC; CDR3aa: CASKRRGNNEQFF
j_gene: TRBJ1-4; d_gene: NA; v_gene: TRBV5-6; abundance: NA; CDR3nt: TGTGCCAGCAGCTTGGGCAGGGCCGCTAATGAAAAACTGTTTTTT; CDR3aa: CASSLGRAANEKLFF
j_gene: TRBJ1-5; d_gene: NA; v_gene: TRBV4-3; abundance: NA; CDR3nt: TGCGCCAGCAGCCAAGATTTTCATAATCAGCCCCAGCATTTT; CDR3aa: CASSQDFHNQPQHF
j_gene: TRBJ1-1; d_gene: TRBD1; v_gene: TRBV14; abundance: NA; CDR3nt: TGTGCCAGCAGCCAAAGGACAGGGGCAAACACTGAAGCTTTCTTT; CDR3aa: CASSQRTGANTEAFF
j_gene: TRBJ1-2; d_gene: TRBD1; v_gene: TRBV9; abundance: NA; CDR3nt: TGTGCCAGCAGGGCCGGGACAGGGGAAGATGGCTACACCTTC; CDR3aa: CASRAGTGEDGYTF
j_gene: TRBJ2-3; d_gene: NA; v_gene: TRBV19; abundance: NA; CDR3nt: TGTGCCAGTAGTATACCAGGGGCTGCCACAGATACGCAGTATTTT; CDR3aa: CASSIPGAATDTQYF
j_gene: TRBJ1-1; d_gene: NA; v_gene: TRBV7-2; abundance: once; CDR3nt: TGTGCCAGCAGCTTCGAGGGAGTGGATACTGAAGCTTTCTTT; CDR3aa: CASSFEGVDTEAFF
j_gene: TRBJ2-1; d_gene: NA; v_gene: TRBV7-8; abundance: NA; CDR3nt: TGTGCCAGCAGCACCCGGGACTTCATAAATGAGCAGTTCTTC; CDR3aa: CASSTRDFINEQFF
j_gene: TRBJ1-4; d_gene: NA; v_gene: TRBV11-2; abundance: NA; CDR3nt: TGTGCCAGCAGCCCCCCAAGAGCGGGGTTCGGGGAAAAACTGTTTTTT; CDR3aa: CASSPPRAGFGEKLFF
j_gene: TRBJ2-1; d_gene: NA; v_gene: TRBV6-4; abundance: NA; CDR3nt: TGTGCCAGCAGTGACGGCGGGACCCCCTACAATGAGCTGTTCTTC; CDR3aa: CASSDGGTPYNELFF
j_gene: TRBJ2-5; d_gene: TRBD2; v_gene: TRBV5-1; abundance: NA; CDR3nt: TGCGCCAGCAGCTTGGTTAGCGGGGCATCAGAGACCCAGTACTTC; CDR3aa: CASSLVSGASETQYF
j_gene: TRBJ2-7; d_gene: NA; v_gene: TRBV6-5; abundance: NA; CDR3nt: TGTGCCAGCAGGGGGGCCAGCGGCCTACGAGAGCAGTACTTC; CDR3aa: CASRGASGLREQYF
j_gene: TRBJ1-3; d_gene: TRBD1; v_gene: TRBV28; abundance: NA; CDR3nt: TGTGCCAGCAGGGAAGTTGCCGGCACAGGGGGAGAATATCGAAACACCATATATTTT; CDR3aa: CASREVAGTGGEYRNTIYF
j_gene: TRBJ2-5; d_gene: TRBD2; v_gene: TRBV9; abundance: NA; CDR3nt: TGTGCCAGCAGCGTACATTCGGGAGGGCTAGAGACCCAGTACTTC; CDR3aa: CASSVHSGGLETQYF
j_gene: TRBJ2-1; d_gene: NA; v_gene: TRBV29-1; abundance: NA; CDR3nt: TGCAGCGTAAAAGGGGGACGGAACAATGAGCAGTTCTTC; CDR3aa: CSVKGGRNNEQFF
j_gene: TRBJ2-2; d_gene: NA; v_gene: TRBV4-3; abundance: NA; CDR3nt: TGCGCCAGCAGCCAAGAGGGGACAATGACCGGGGAGCTGTTTTTT; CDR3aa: CASSQEGTMTGELFF
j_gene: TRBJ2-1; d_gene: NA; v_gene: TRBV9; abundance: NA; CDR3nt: TGTGCCAGCAGCGGGGGCGACTACAATGAGCAGTTCTTC; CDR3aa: CASSGGDYNEQFF
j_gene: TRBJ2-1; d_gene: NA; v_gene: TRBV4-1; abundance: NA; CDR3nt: TGCGCCAGCAGCCAATCAGAGGGTGGTGAGCAGTTCTTC; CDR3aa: CASSQSEGGEQFF
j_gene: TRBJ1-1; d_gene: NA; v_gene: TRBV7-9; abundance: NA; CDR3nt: TGTGCCAGCAGCTCCCCCCTAGGTGAAGCTTTCTTT; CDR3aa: CASSSPLGEAFF
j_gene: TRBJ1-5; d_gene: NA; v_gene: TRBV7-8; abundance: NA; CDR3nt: TGTGCCAGCAGCCCCCTTGTGGGGGCCCATCAGCCCCAGCATTTT; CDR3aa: CASSPLVGAHQPQHF
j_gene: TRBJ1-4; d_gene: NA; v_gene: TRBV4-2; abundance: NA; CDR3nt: TGTGCCAGCAGCCAGGGGGCCACTAATGAAAAACTGTTTTTT; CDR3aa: CASSQGATNEKLFF
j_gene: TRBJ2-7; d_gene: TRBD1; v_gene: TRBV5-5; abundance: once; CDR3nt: TGTGCCAGCAGCTTCTCCGGGACAGGGGGAGCCGAGCAGTACTTC; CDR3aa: CASSFSGTGGAEQYF